A selection of T cell receptor beta chains follows, all from one sample in a study of blood T cell repertoires in COVID-19. The repertoire was sequenced with immunoSEQ multiplex PCR; TCRdb's copy has only in-frame clones and lacks some. The sample lists 140,000 or so clones, 70% to 80% occurring once. The sample taken for sequencing was peripheral blood. These receptors came from a woman in her 70s with COVID-19, enrolled during active disease. Each CDR3 is given with its conserved first and last residue. D genes are given only for firm matches. Clone size is stated in some rows and not others, as once, few, many or a class when expanded.

size: -
V: TRBV19
J: TRBJ1-1
D: TRBD1
DNA: TGTGCCAGCCGACGGACAGGGGACCAGAACACTGAAGCTTTCTTT
CDR3: CASRRTGDQNTEAFF

size: once
V: TRBV27
J: TRBJ1-3
D: TRBD1
DNA: TGTGCCAGCAGTCTCGGACAGGGGACTGGAAACACCATATATTTT
CDR3: CASSLGQGTGNTIYF

size: -
V: TRBV28
J: TRBJ2-3
D: TRBD2
DNA: TGTGCCAGCAGGTTTGGCGGGGGGGCTAGCACAGATACGCAGTATTTT
CDR3: CASRFGGGASTDTQYF

size: -
V: TRBV19
J: TRBJ2-7
D: TRBD1
DNA: TGTGCCAGTAGTACGCTTTTGTTCGGACAGGCAGCCTACGAGCAGTACTTC
CDR3: CASSTLLFGQAAYEQYF

size: many
V: TRBV7-9
J: TRBJ2-1
D: -
DNA: TGTGCCAGCAGCTCAGAACACGGAGCGGGCGCGTCCTACAATGAGCAGTTCTTC
CDR3: CASSSEHGAGASYNEQFF

size: -
V: TRBV5-4
J: TRBJ1-5
D: -
DNA: TGTGCCAGCAGCTCGGGAAGAGGGTCCAATCAGCCCCAGCATTTT
CDR3: CASSSGRGSNQPQHF

size: -
V: TRBV14
J: TRBJ1-1
D: TRBD1
DNA: TGTGCCAGCAGCCAAGATGGGGTTAGGGCAGGGGGATGGAACACTGAAGCTTTCTTT
CDR3: CASSQDGVRAGGWNTEAFF

size: -
V: TRBV7-2
J: TRBJ1-1
D: TRBD1
DNA: TGTGCCAGCAGCCAGGGACAGGGGAACACTGAAGCTTTCTTT
CDR3: CASSQGQGNTEAFF

size: once
V: TRBV7-2
J: TRBJ1-1
D: -
DNA: TGTGCCAGCAGCGCACAAAACAGGGTAATTGAAGCTTTCTTT
CDR3: CASSAQNRVIEAFF

size: -
V: TRBV28
J: TRBJ2-3
D: TRBD1
DNA: TGTGCCAGCAGTCGACCGCGGTCACCCCCTATGACAGGGGGCCGAGATACGCAGTATTTT
CDR3: CASSRPRSPPMTGGRDTQYF

size: -
V: TRBV2
J: TRBJ2-1
D: TRBD2
DNA: TGTGCCAGCACCGTACGCGGGGGTCTCGGCTCCTACAATGAGCAGTTCTTC
CDR3: CASTVRGGLGSYNEQFF

size: many
V: TRBV29-1
J: TRBJ1-1
D: -
DNA: TGCAGCGCACAGGGAGCTTTCTTT
CDR3: CSAQGAFF

size: -
V: TRBV5-8
J: TRBJ1-1
D: TRBD1
DNA: TGTGCCAGCAGCTTTTCCGGACAGGGGAACACTGAAGCTTTCTTT
CDR3: CASSFSGQGNTEAFF

size: -
V: TRBV6-2/TRBV6-3
J: TRBJ2-2
D: TRBD1
DNA: TGTGCCAGCAGCTCAACAGGGGGCCCCACCGGGGAGCTGTTTTTT
CDR3: CASSSTGGPTGELFF

size: -
V: TRBV3-1/TRBV3-2
J: TRBJ2-5
D: -
DNA: TGTGCCAGCAGCCCTGAGAGTCGTACCCAAGAGACCCAGTACTTC
CDR3: CASSPESRTQETQYF

size: once
V: TRBV19
J: TRBJ1-6
D: TRBD1
DNA: TGTGCCAGTAGTACTGCGACAGGGGTAAATTCACCCCTCCACTTT
CDR3: CASSTATGVNSPLHF

size: -
V: TRBV30
J: TRBJ1-2
D: -
DNA: TGTGCCTGGAGATATAGGGGGGGCATTGGCTACACCTTC
CDR3: CAWRYRGGIGYTF

size: -
V: TRBV12-3/TRBV12-4
J: TRBJ1-3
D: TRBD1
DNA: TGTGCCAGTAGACAGGGGGGTGGAAACACCATATATTTT
CDR3: CASRQGGGNTIYF

size: -
V: TRBV7-2
J: TRBJ2-2
D: -
DNA: TGTGCCAGCAGCTGGGGCGACAGGTCCACCGGGGAGCTGTTTTTT
CDR3: CASSWGDRSTGELFF

size: -
V: TRBV30
J: TRBJ1-6
D: TRBD1
DNA: TGTGCCTGGAGGACGGGGACAGGGGGCTCCTATAATTCACCCCTCCACTTT
CDR3: CAWRTGTGGSYNSPLHF

size: -
V: TRBV5-6
J: TRBJ1-4
D: -
DNA: TGTGCCAGCAGCTTGGGGGAGAATGAAAAGCTGTTTTTT
CDR3: CASSLGENEKLFF

size: once
V: TRBV2
J: TRBJ1-1
D: TRBD1
DNA: TGTGCCAGCGGGAAAGGGGGCGCGACTGAAGCTTTCTTT
CDR3: CASGKGGATEAFF

size: -
V: TRBV9
J: TRBJ2-1
D: TRBD2
DNA: TGTGCCAGCAGCGCGGGACTAGAGGCCAATGAGCAGTTCTTC
CDR3: CASSAGLEANEQFF

size: -
V: TRBV5-8
J: TRBJ2-4
D: -
DNA: TGTGCCAGCAGCCTGGACTCCATGGCCAAAAACATTCAGTACTTC
CDR3: CASSLDSMAKNIQYF

size: -
V: TRBV4-1
J: TRBJ2-5
D: TRBD2
DNA: TGCGCCAGCAGCCAAGTGGGGGGCGGGGGGCAAGAGACCCAGTACTTC
CDR3: CASSQVGGGGQETQYF

size: few
V: TRBV3-1/TRBV3-2
J: TRBJ1-1
D: -
DNA: TGTGCCAGCAGCCAAGGAGGTCCGGTCCCCACTGAAGCTTTCTTT
CDR3: CASSQGGPVPTEAFF

size: -
V: TRBV4-3
J: TRBJ2-1
D: TRBD2
DNA: TGCGCCAGCAGCCGGACTAGCGGGGCAACCTCCTACAATGAGCAGTTCTTC
CDR3: CASSRTSGATSYNEQFF